This T cell receptor beta chain came from a study of CD4 T cell repertoires and nickel (dated by TCRdb to 2018 to 2020). Receptors were amplified or captured by RT-PCR. Reads for this sample came from an Illumina MiSeq. TCRdb trimmed the raw reads at Q25, called clones with MiXCR and kept productive beta chains. Rows with a matching CDR3 protein are joined into one entry that keeps the most common DNA and genes. The sample contains about 110 distinct CDR3 sequences, approximately 73% of them found a single time. In total, the top ten clones hold over 20% of the sample. This clonotype was recorded a few times. Its specific antigen is unknown. Base qualities are not at hand, and no much larger clone is one base apart. CDR1 and CDR2 are read off the germline V gene as MNHEY and SVGAGI. Including cysteine and phenylalanine, the CDR3 has 15 amino acids. CDR3 DNA is the only sequence kept; it has 45 bases, read in frame from the first base. At the junction V is shortened by 6 bases and J by 4 bases, with 15 bases in between.

The sample taken for sequencing was CD4+ T cells from blood, not recorded whether cultured. The chain couples TRBV6-5 to TRBJ1-4; the D gene is perhaps TRBD1, on 6 matching bases. This TCR was recovered from a human donor in a nickel allergy study, with or without nickel allergy (not recorded which). It is not recorded whether this sample comes from one donor or several. The base sequence is TGTGCCAGCAGCTACGGGGGGACAAGTAATGAAAAACTGTTTTTT. This codes for CASSYGGTSNEKLFF.